The 10 T cell receptor beta chains presented below share a single source sample, sequenced in a study of blood T cell repertoires in COVID-19. Repertoires were generated with immunoSEQ multiplex PCR, while TCRdb's copy carries only in-frame clones and drops some. Here the sample spans approximately 180,000 clones, over 75% being singletons. The specimen sequenced was peripheral blood. All receptors come from a human donor with active or convalescent COVID-19. The donor label of this sample is uncertain.

The chain employs TRBV4-3 and TRBJ2-3; TRBD2 aligns across 7 bases. Germline CDR1 is LGHNA and CDR2 is YSLEER. Trimming removed 0 bases from V and 5 bases from J; junction bases left unmatched: 8. The CDR3 is 16 amino acids. DNA for the CDR3: TGCGCCAGCAGCCAAGAGCGGGGAGGGCGGGGAGATACGCAGTATTTT. Protein: CASSQERGGRGDTQYF.

The chain links TRBV27 to TRBJ2-1; 7 nucleotides match TRBD2. CDR1 is MNHEY, CDR2 SMNVEV, per germline (reference sequence). The junction had 5 bases not matched to a gene; V was cut back by 6 bases and J by 0 bases. There are 15 residues in the CDR3. CDR3 residues: CASSRLAVSYNEQFF. The DNA of the CDR3 is TGTGCCAGCAGCCGTCTAGCGGTCTCCTACAATGAGCAGTTCTTC.

The chain combines TRBV28 with TRBJ1-4, with a possible D match to TRBD1 (6 bases). This CDR3 has 15 amino acids. Trimming removed 6 bases from V and 4 bases from J, with 15 bases in between. The germline V gene encodes CDR1 MDHEN and CDR2 SYDVKM. The DNA of the CDR3 is TGTGCCAGCAGCTTCCTACAGGGCGGTAATGAAAAACTGTTTTTT. Protein sequence: CASSFLQGGNEKLFF.

This chain joins TRBV30 and TRBJ1-2; D is possibly TRBD1 (5 bases). This CDR3 contains 13 residues. CDR1 and CDR2 from the germline V gene are GTSNPN and SVGIG (reference sequence). Trimming removed 4 bases at V and 5 bases at J, with 14 bases between. The CDR3 coding sequence is TGTGCCTGGATGGAGGGGCTTGGGTATGGCTACACCTTC. Protein sequence: CAWMEGLGYGYTF.

The chain couples TRBV9 to TRBJ2-1; 7 bases match TRBD2. The CDR3 has 18 residues. Germline CDR1 is SGDLS and CDR2 is YYNGEE. Trimming cost V 0 bases and J 2 bases; bases outside gene matches: 11. The chain's CDR3 is CASSVGGAGDLPYNEQFF. CDR3 nucleotides: TGTGCCAGCAGCGTAGGCGGGGCGGGAGACTTACCCTACAATGAGCAGTTCTTC.

The table lists this clone with a count of one. The J gene is TRBJ2-5, the V gene TRBV4-2, with TRBD2 identical over 12 bases. This CDR3 contains 18 residues. In germline, CDR1 is LGHNA, CDR2 YNFKEQ. Trimming took 3 bases from V and 4 from J; bases not matched to a gene: 12. The CDR3 sequence is CASSHQPQSSGGGETQYF. CDR3 DNA sequence: TGTGCCAGCAGCCATCAACCCCAATCTAGCGGGGGGGGAGAGACCCAGTACTTC.

This clone was picked up many times. The CDR3 spells CASSLSGTSGRGETQYF. The CDR3 nucleotides read TGTGCCAGCAGCCTTTCCGGGACTAGCGGGAGGGGTGAGACCCAGTACTTC. This sequence joins TRBV14 and TRBJ2-5, with TRBD2 identical over 16 bases. V lost 4 bases to trimming and J lost 5 bases; unmatched junction nucleotides: 7. Germline V CDR1 and CDR2: SGHDN, FVKESK. The CDR3 runs 17 residues.

The chain couples TRBV5-4 to TRBJ2-7, with D possibly TRBD2 on 7 matching bases. Per germline, CDR1 SGHNT and CDR2 YYREEE (reference sequence). Between the trimmed V and J ends, which lost 6 bases and 3 bases, there was a span of 16 bases. This CDR3 has 14 residues. CDR3 region: CASTLGGANYEQYF. Here the CDR3 DNA reads TGTGCCAGCACCCTGGGGGGGGCCAACTACGAGCAGTACTTC.

The CDR3 DNA sequence: TGCGCCAGCAGCCAGCGAGCAGGGGGCGGCGGGGAGCTGTTTTTT. Residues: CASSQRAGGGGELFF. V gene TRBV5-1 combines with J gene TRBJ2-2; 8 positions agree with TRBD1. J was trimmed by 7 bases and V by 4 bases; bases with no gene match: 9. The germline gives CDR1 SGHRS, CDR2 YFSETQ. The CDR3 is made up of 15 amino acids.

CDR3 DNA: TGTGCCAGCAGAAGAGTCGATTACGAGCAGTACTTC. Translated, it gives CASRRVDYEQYF. The chain couples TRBV7-9 to TRBJ2-7; D is undetermined. The CDR3 consists of 12 residues. V shed 6 bases and J shed 4 bases, with 10 bases lying between them. Germline values: CDR1 SEHNR, CDR2 FQNEAQ (reference sequence).